This T cell receptor (beta chain) is from a study of identical twins. This clonotype was counted at least ten times. Its antigen remains unknown. Study findings and constraints: Donors were not followed over many years; analysis was cross-sectional.

The trim removed 3 bases at V and 6 bases at J, leaving 8 bases unmatched. The CDR3 totals 17 residues. CDR1 and CDR2 (germline): SGHNT, YENEEA. TCRdb re-analysed the 5' RACE reads in MiXCR, keeping a single row per CDR3 protein. The sample contains a few hundred thousand distinct CDR3 sequences, around a sixth of which appear only once. The chain joins TRBV11-3 to TRBJ2-3; TRBD2 agrees at 14 bases. The receptor comes from a man aged 50-59 years in good health. Sequencing used naive T cells sorted from blood. For the CDR3, the DNA is TGTGCCAGCAGCTTTTCAGGGACTAGCGGGGGAGGGGATACGCAGTATTTT. This codes for CASSFSGTSGGGDTQYF. The variable domain in full, completed from reference TRBV11-3 and TRBJ2-3, reads EAGVVQSPRYKIIEKKQPVAFWCNPISGHNTLYWYLQNLGQGPELLIRYENEEAVDDSQLPKDRFSAERLKGVDSTLKIQPAELGDSAVYLCASSFSGTSGGGDTQYFGPGTRLTVL.